A selection of T cell receptor beta chains follows, all from one sample in a study of T cells in Graves' hyperthyroidism and ophthalmopathy. TCRdb processed the multiplex PCR reads anew with MiXCR; each CDR3 protein has one entry. The sample has more than 650,000 distinct CDR3 sequences, approximately 14% seen once; the top ten hold roughly 10%. The sequencing input was blood. All receptors come from a woman between 18 and 29 years old with Graves' hyperthyroidism. CDR3s leave out the opening cysteine and the closing phenylalanine or tryptophan. Not every row has a clone size; where given, it reads once, few, many or a size class.

clone_size | j_call | v_call | cdr3_aa
few | TRBJ2-1 | TRBV7-3 | ASSPGSRNEQF
few | TRBJ1-5 | TRBV7-8 | ASSHSPTRRWDRVQPQH
few | TRBJ2-2 | TRBV4-1 | ASSQGQGANYGPGELF
NA | TRBJ2-4 | TRBV12-3/TRBV12-4 | ASSLASGRASVAKNIQY
few | TRBJ1-5 | TRBV19 | ASSTLGQVSNQPQH
many | TRBJ2-5 | TRBV7-2 | ASSQLAGETQY
few | TRBJ2-2 | TRBV19 | ASSIGLNTGELF
NA | TRBJ2-7 | TRBV20-1 | SAVPGTGLEQY
few | TRBJ2-7 | TRBV6-1 | ASRTQGQGFNEQY
few | TRBJ1-4 | TRBV7-9 | ASRHSHAAGEKLF
many | TRBJ1-4 | TRBV11-2 | ASSLVPFGQGASRNEKLF
NA | TRBJ2-1 | TRBV5-6 | ASLRLAPNNEQF
NA | TRBJ2-1 | TRBV6-2/TRBV6-3 | ASSGIDDEQF
few | TRBJ2-2 | TRBV12-3/TRBV12-4 | ASFGTRAGAGELF
few | TRBJ1-1 | TRBV7-3 | ASSPGTGVNTEAF
few | TRBJ2-2 | TRBV6-1 | ASSLPTEFKKNTGELF
many | TRBJ2-1 | TRBV3-1 | ASSQEGQGSYNEQF
many | TRBJ2-7 | TRBV3-1 | ASSQEGSRAGGLYEQY
many | TRBJ2-1 | TRBV2 | ASSDDVASGEYNEQF
many | TRBJ2-7 | TRBV9 | ASSVGHGNYEQY
NA | TRBJ2-1 | TRBV6-1 | ASSPASGRVNEQF
NA | TRBJ2-5 | TRBV7-2 | ASSRWTSAIQETQY
many | TRBJ1-1 | TRBV3-1 | ASSQAKGNTEAF
many | TRBJ1-4 | TRBV18 | ASSPPRQFNEKLF
NA | TRBJ1-5 | TRBV4-2 | ASSQVLGGQPQH
NA | TRBJ2-7 | TRBV7-9 | ASSLPKTGQSEQY
NA | TRBJ1-5 | TRBV7-2 | ASSLDGGGLRSNQPQH